Described below is a single T cell receptor beta chain sequence and its context. Its antigen is unknown. These data belong to a study of long-term antiretroviral therapy in people with HIV. The study's findings and limits: Before ART, certain clones expanded, and these dominated the repertoire at all time points. Post-ART diversity increased but stayed below transplant donor controls.

The authors ran the immunoSEQ assay, v3.0, at survey level. Assay used: immunoSEQ multiplex PCR; TCRdb lists only in-frame clones, some missing. This table holds over 40,000 clones, more than 90% found once. CDR3 length: 14 residues. Germline loops: CDR1 SEHNR, CDR2 FQNEAQ (reference sequence). Trimming took off 2 bases at V and 9 bases at J, with 11 bases between the two ends. The V gene is TRBV7-9, the J gene TRBJ1-6; D may be TRBD1 (6 bases). This TCR was sampled from a woman in her forties or fifties with HIV. The source was unsorted PBMCs, collected 3.7 years after starting antiretroviral therapy. CDR3: CASSLQGIGSPLHF. CDR3 nucleotides: TGTGCCAGCAGCTTACAGGGGATAGGTTCACCCCTCCACTTT.